Here is one T cell receptor beta chain with its context. From germline, CDR1 is SNHLY and CDR2 FYNNEI. This CDR3 is 14 amino acids long. V was trimmed by 3 bases and J by 5 bases, leaving 10 bases between them. This specimen belongs to a study of CD8 T cells in Susac syndrome. After extraction with the RNeasy kit, about 0.45 to 1 ug of the RNA was reverse transcribed using random hexamers. The immunoSEQ assay covered 54 Vbeta and 13 Jbeta segments for CDR3. TCRdb re-called the immunoSEQ multiplex PCR reads with MiXCR, one entry per CDR3 protein. The sample contains some 140,000 distinct CDR3 sequences, 80% of which appear only once. From blood CD8+ and CD4+ T cells, the TCR beta chain was sequenced.

The sample was CD8+ T cells from PBMCs. This rearrangement joins TRBV2 to TRBJ2-2, with a weak D call TRBD1 (5 bases). The TCR sequence derives from a human donor with multiple sclerosis. In DNA form, the CDR3 reads TGTGCCAGCAGTGACAGGGAAGAAACCGGGGAGCTGTTTTTT. It encodes CASSDREETGELFF.